Included here is one T cell receptor (beta chain) sequence, with context. Its antigen is undetermined. The V gene lost 8 bases and the J gene lost 4 bases, with 12 bases spanning the gap. The length of the CDR3 is 13 residues. The germline V gene encodes CDR1 MNHEY and CDR2 SVGAGI. These data belong to a study of CD8+ T cells in alopecia areata. Looking at the study overall: Treated patients were given 5 to 10 mg oral tofacitinib twice daily. Treatment with tofacitinib (6 to 18 months) was followed by 6 months off drug. For treated patients, severity scores reflected the percentage of scalp area affected.

General study findings and limits: The study found tofacitinib significantly decreased scalp clonality and expanded CD8+ clones among the top 100.

As for treatment: oral pan-JAK inhibitor, 5-10 mg twice daily. Sequencing used cDNA as its template, made by extracting RNA and reverse transcribing it. The data were produced by immunoSEQ multiplex PCR, yet TCRdb's version contains in-frame clones alone and is incomplete. Here the sample spans 150,000 to 250,000 clones, around 60% being singletons. The clonotype originates from a human donor with alopecia areata. This chain connects TRBV6-5 to TRBJ1-3; D may be TRBD1 (5 bases). The sequences come from CD4+ T cells sorted from blood, collected at week 4, from a patient treated with tofacitinib. The CDR3 DNA is TGTGCCAGCCGAGCCCAGGGCGGAAACACCATATATTTT. This encodes CASRAQGGNTIYF.